These T cell receptor beta chains were read from a single sample in a study of blood T cell repertoires in COVID-19. Using immunoSEQ multiplex PCR, the repertoire was profiled, and TCRdb retains in-frame clones only, with some absent. The sample records more than 95,000 clones, around 74% being singletons. Sequenced: peripheral blood. All receptors derive from an elderly man with COVID-19, enrolled during active disease. Each CDR3 is given with its conserved first and last residue. A D gene is named only where the DNA matches it firmly. The size of a clone is reported for some rows only, either as once, few or many, or as a class for expanded clones.

d_gene	v_gene	abundance	j_gene	CDR3aa	CDR3nt
NA	TRBV4-3	NA	TRBJ2-2	CASSHQLLGSKAGELFF	TGCGCCAGCAGCCACCAACTGCTCGGGAGTAAGGCCGGGGAGCTGTTTTTT
TRBD1	TRBV18	NA	TRBJ2-2	CASSPPGTGVNTGELFF	TGTGCCAGCTCACCACCGGGGACAGGGGTGAACACCGGGGAGCTGTTTTTT
TRBD1	TRBV28	NA	TRBJ2-7	CASSSGQVGPYEQYF	TGTGCCAGCAGTTCCGGACAGGTGGGACCGTACGAGCAGTACTTC
TRBD1	TRBV4-3	NA	TRBJ2-2	CASSQGLLRTGAGELFF	TGCGCCAGCAGCCAAGGATTACTACGGACAGGGGCCGGGGAGCTGTTTTTT
TRBD1	TRBV7-8	few	TRBJ2-6	CASSLPGTDLAGANVLTF	TGTGCCAGCAGCTTACCCGGGACAGATTTGGCTGGGGCCAACGTCCTGACTTTC
NA	TRBV7-2	few	TRBJ2-7	CASSLVGGSSVYEQYF	TGTGCCAGCAGCTTAGTAGGTGGGAGTAGTGTCTACGAGCAGTACTTC
NA	TRBV5-1	NA	TRBJ1-2	CASSFATEGYTF	TGCGCCAGCAGCTTCGCCACCGAGGGCTACACCTTC
TRBD2	TRBV5-1	NA	TRBJ2-5	CASSTTSGSVGETQYF	TGCGCCAGCAGCACTACTAGCGGGAGTGTAGGAGAGACCCAGTACTTC
NA	TRBV29-1	NA	TRBJ2-1	CSVGATSTYSYNEQFF	TGCAGCGTTGGAGCTACTAGCACGTACTCCTACAATGAGCAGTTCTTC
NA	TRBV5-3	NA	TRBJ2-3	CARSPPGEGTDTQYF	TGTGCCAGAAGCCCCCCGGGTGAGGGTACAGATACGCAGTATTTT
NA	TRBV28	NA	TRBJ1-1	CASSLLGLGQAFF	TGTGCCAGCAGTTTATTGGGTCTGGGGCAAGCTTTCTTT
NA	TRBV7-2	once	TRBJ1-6	CASSSPAQGNSPLHF	TGTGCCAGCAGCTCCCCGGCCCAGGGCAATTCACCCCTCCACTTT
TRBD2	TRBV2	NA	TRBJ2-7	CASSETREAPFKYF	TGTGCCAGCAGTGAAACCCGGGAGGCCCCCTTTAAGTACTTC
NA	TRBV19	NA	TRBJ1-5	CASSIAWGRQYQPQHF	TGTGCCAGTAGTATAGCATGGGGCAGGCAATATCAGCCCCAGCATTTT
NA	TRBV18	NA	TRBJ1-4	CASSTGHLNGKLFF	TGTGCCAGCTCCACGGGACACCTTAATGGAAAACTGTTTTTT
NA	TRBV11-2	few	TRBJ2-7	CASSWGPTYEQYF	TGTGCCAGCAGCTGGGGGCCTACCTACGAGCAGTACTTC
NA	TRBV14	NA	TRBJ2-7	CASSQLGGLDYEQYF	TGTGCCAGCAGCCAACTCGGAGGACTCGACTACGAGCAGTACTTC
TRBD1	TRBV2	NA	TRBJ1-1	CASYRDSRTEAFF	TGTGCCAGCTACCGGGACAGCAGGACTGAAGCTTTCTTT
NA	TRBV29-1	NA	TRBJ1-2	CSFQQVPYGYTF	TGCAGCTTTCAACAGGTCCCCTATGGCTACACCTTC
TRBD2	TRBV7-9	few	TRBJ2-4	CASSFTSGSNIQYF	TGTGCCAGCAGCTTCACTAGCGGGAGTAACATTCAGTACTTC
NA	TRBV6-5	NA	TRBJ2-7	CACNKRTYEQYF	TGTGCCTGCAACAAGCGGACCTACGAGCAGTACTTC
NA	TRBV28	NA	TRBJ1-3	CAVGSNFRNTIYF	TGTGCGGTCGGTAGTAATTTTCGAAACACCATATATTTT
TRBD2	TRBV5-1	NA	TRBJ2-7	CASSLRGREKDEQYF	TGCGCCAGCAGCTTGCGCGGGAGGGAAAAAGACGAGCAGTACTTC
TRBD1	TRBV6-6	NA	TRBJ2-7	CASSLTGAYEQYF	TGTGCCAGCAGCCTGACAGGGGCCTACGAGCAGTACTTC
NA	TRBV5-6	NA	TRBJ1-1	CASSLYQDTEAFF	TGTGCCAGCAGCTTGTATCAGGACACTGAAGCTTTCTTT
TRBD1	TRBV7-6	NA	TRBJ2-5	CASSLGGTGAQETQYF	TGTGCCAGCAGCTTAGGGGGGACAGGGGCCCAAGAGACCCAGTACTTC
NA	TRBV24-1	NA	TRBJ1-5	CATSDPGDSNQPQHF	TGTGCCACCAGTGATCCCGGGGATAGCAATCAGCCCCAGCATTTT
TRBD1	TRBV7-6	once	TRBJ1-1	CASSLARTGEDTEAFF	TGTGCCAGCAGCTTAGCTCGGACAGGGGAAGACACTGAAGCTTTCTTT
TRBD1	TRBV9	NA	TRBJ2-1	CASSLNTAGGLNEQFF	TGTGCCAGCAGCCTAAATACCGCAGGGGGCCTGAATGAGCAGTTCTTC
NA	TRBV5-1	many	TRBJ2-5	CASSEGTPQETQYF	TGCGCCAGCAGCGAAGGGACTCCACAAGAGACCCAGTACTTC
NA	TRBV11-2	NA	TRBJ1-6	CASSLGGNSPLHF	TGTGCCAGCAGCTTAGGAGGGAATTCACCCCTCCACTTT
TRBD1	TRBV7-9	NA	TRBJ1-1	CASSYDRVGAFF	TGTGCCAGCAGCTACGACAGGGTGGGGGCTTTCTTT
NA	TRBV6-1	NA	TRBJ1-5	CASSEARAGYQPQHF	TGTGCCAGCAGTGAAGCTCGGGCAGGGTATCAGCCCCAGCATTTT
NA	TRBV29-1	NA	TRBJ2-2	CSVDKSGWGTGELFF	TGCAGCGTCGACAAAAGCGGGTGGGGCACCGGGGAGCTGTTTTTT
NA	TRBV12-3/TRBV12-4	NA	TRBJ1-2	CASSLLRNYGYTF	TGTGCCAGCAGTTTGTTGAGGAACTATGGCTACACCTTC
NA	TRBV7-8	once	TRBJ2-2	CASSLASVGGITGELFF	TGTGCCAGCAGCTTAGCGTCTGTGGGAGGTATAACCGGGGAGCTGTTTTTT
TRBD1	TRBV2	NA	TRBJ1-4	CASSRQGRGEKLFF	TGTGCCAGCAGCAGACAGGGCCGGGGTGAAAAACTGTTTTTT
NA	TRBV28	NA	TRBJ1-1	CASSRSVTEAFF	TGTGCCAGCAGTCGTTCAGTCACTGAAGCTTTCTTT
NA	TRBV29-1	NA	TRBJ1-4	CSVEEAEPTNEKLFF	TGCAGCGTTGAGGAGGCAGAACCAACTAATGAAAAACTGTTTTTT
NA	TRBV6-4	once	TRBJ2-1	CASSDSSRGNEQFF	TGTGCCAGCAGTGACTCGAGTAGGGGGAATGAGCAGTTCTTC
NA	TRBV5-1	few	TRBJ1-1	CASSLLSPGLNTEAFF	TGCGCCAGCAGCTTGCTCTCGCCAGGGTTGAACACTGAAGCTTTCTTT
NA	TRBV4-3	NA	TRBJ1-4	CASSQWAQVPGFTNEKLFF	TGCGCCAGCAGCCAATGGGCGCAAGTTCCGGGGTTCACTAATGAAAAACTGTTTTTT
TRBD1	TRBV19	NA	TRBJ1-1	CASSRRGLTEAFF	TGTGCCAGTAGCCGCAGGGGGCTCACTGAAGCTTTCTTT
TRBD1	TRBV11-2	NA	TRBJ2-5	CASSGGDRDWETQYF	TGTGCCAGCAGTGGGGGGGACAGGGATTGGGAGACCCAGTACTTC
NA	TRBV27	NA	TRBJ2-5	CASSLGRIGGTQYF	TGTGCCAGCAGCTTAGGGAGGATAGGAGGGACCCAGTACTTC
NA	TRBV18	NA	TRBJ2-3	CASRTDTDTQYF	TGTGCCAGCCGGACAGACACAGATACGCAGTATTTT
NA	TRBV5-1	NA	TRBJ2-7	CASSPTSGEQYF	TGCGCCAGCAGCCCAACCTCCGGCGAGCAGTACTTC
TRBD1	TRBV13	NA	TRBJ2-4	CASSVSGGANIQYF	TGTGCCAGCAGCGTTTCAGGGGGTGCGAACATTCAGTACTTC
NA	TRBV11-2	NA	TRBJ2-3	CASSLAGDRADTQYF	TGTGCCAGCAGCTTAGCGGGAGATCGTGCTGATACGCAGTATTTT
TRBD1	TRBV18	NA	TRBJ1-1	CASSPPGTGPNTEAFF	TGTGCCAGCTCACCACCCGGGACAGGGCCGAACACTGAAGCTTTCTTT
NA	TRBV19	few	TRBJ1-1	CAGRLEQQNTEAFF	TGTGCCGGGAGGCTAGAACAGCAGAACACTGAAGCTTTCTTT
NA	TRBV5-6	NA	TRBJ2-7	CASSLGRLSYEQYF	TGTGCCAGCAGCTTGGGCAGGTTGTCCTACGAGCAGTACTTC